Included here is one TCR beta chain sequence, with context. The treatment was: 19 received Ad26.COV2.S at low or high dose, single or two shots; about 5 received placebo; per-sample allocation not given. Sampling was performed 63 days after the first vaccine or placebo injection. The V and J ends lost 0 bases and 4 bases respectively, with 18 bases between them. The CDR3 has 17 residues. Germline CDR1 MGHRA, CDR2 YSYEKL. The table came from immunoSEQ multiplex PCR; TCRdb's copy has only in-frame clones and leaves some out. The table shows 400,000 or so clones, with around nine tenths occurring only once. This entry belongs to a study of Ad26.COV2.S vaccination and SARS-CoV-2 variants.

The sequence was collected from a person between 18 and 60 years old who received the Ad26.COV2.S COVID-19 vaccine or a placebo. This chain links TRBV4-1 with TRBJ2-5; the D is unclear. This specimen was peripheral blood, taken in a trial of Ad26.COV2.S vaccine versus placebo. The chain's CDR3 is CASSQEPYRVGGETQYF. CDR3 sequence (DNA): TGCGCCAGCAGCCAAGAACCCTACCGGGTTGGCGGAGAGACCCAGTACTTC.